The 3 T cell receptor beta chains below were found in one sample sequenced in a study of cytotoxic CD8 clonotypes in ibrutinib-treated CLL. Produced via immunoSEQ multiplex PCR; TCRdb's table is partial and in-frame only. The table has approximately 210,000 clones, approximately 72% seen once. This sample comprised PBMCs, obtained after 24 months of ibrutinib treatment. The origin of the receptors is a human donor with chronic lymphocytic leukemia.

The CDR3 nucleotides read TGTGCCAGCAGTAGACGTAGTAGACTAGCGGGAGACAATGAGCAGTTCTTC. This encodes CASSRRSRLAGDNEQFF. The chain recombines TRBV27 with TRBJ2-1, with 12 positions matching TRBD2. The CDR3 sequence is 17 residues long. Unmatched junction bases numbered 10, after V lost 5 bases and J lost 5 bases. CDR1 is MNHEY, CDR2 SMNVEV, per germline (reference sequence).

The J gene is TRBJ2-7, the V gene TRBV27, with D maybe TRBD2 (6 bases). The germline V gene encodes CDR1 MNHEY and CDR2 SMNVEV (reference sequence). Trimming left V 5 bases short and J 3 bases short, with 17 bases between. The length of the CDR3 is 15 residues. CDR3 residues: CASSQTRTIYYEQYF. The CDR3 DNA follows: TGTGCCAGCAGTCAAACCAGGACTATATACTACGAGCAGTACTTC.

The gene calls are TRBV5-6 and TRBJ1-2; D call uncertain. In germline, CDR1 is SGHDT, CDR2 YYEEEE. The V gene lost 4 bases and the J gene lost 5 bases, with 21 bases spanning the gap. The length of the CDR3 is 16 residues. For the CDR3, the DNA is TGTGCCAGCAGCACCAGCAAGAGACATCCCATATATGGCTACACCTTC. It is translated as CASSTSKRHPIYGYTF.